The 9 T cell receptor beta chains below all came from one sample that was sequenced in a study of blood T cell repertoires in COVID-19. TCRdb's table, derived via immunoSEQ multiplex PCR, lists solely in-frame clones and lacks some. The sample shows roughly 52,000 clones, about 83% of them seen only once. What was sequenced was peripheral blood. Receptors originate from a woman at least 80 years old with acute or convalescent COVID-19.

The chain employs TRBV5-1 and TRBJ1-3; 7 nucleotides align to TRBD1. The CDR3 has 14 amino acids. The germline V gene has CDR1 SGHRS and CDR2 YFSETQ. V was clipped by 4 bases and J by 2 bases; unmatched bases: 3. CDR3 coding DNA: TGCGCCAGCAGCATGCAGGGGGCTGGAAACACCATATATTTT. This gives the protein CASSMQGAGNTIYF.

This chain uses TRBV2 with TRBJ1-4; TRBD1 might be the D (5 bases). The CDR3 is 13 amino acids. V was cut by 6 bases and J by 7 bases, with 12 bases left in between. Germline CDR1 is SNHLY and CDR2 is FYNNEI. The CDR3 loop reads CASSGQGSEKLFF. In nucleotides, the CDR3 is TGTGCCAGCAGCGGGCAGGGTAGTGAAAAACTGTTTTTT.

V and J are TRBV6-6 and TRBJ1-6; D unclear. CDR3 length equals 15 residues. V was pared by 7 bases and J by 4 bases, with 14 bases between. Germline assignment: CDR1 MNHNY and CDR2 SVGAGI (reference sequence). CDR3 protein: CASTLTSGYNSPLHF. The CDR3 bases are TGTGCCAGCACCTTAACGTCGGGTTATAATTCACCCCTCCACTTT.

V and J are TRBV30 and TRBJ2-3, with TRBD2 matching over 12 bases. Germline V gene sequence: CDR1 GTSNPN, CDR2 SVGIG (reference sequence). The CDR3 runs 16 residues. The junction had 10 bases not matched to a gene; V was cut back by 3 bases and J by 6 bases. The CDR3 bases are TGTGCCTGGAGGAGGAAGGCTAGCGGGAGGGGGGATACGCAGTATTTT. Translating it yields CAWRRKASGRGDTQYF.

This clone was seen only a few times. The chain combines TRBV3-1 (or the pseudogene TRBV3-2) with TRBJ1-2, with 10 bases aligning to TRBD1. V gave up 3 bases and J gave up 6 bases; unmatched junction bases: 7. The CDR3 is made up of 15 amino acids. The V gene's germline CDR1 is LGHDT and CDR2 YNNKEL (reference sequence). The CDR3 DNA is TGTGCCAGCAGCCATGGACAGGGGGAGAGCCATGGCTACACCTTC. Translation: CASSHGQGESHGYTF.

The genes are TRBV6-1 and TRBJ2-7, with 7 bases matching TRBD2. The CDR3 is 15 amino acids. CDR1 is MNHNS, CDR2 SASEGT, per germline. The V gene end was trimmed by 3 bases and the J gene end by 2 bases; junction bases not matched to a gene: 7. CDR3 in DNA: TGTGCCAGCAGTGAGGTGGGAGGGCTGCCCTACGAGCAGTACGTC. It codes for CASSEVGGLPYEQYV.

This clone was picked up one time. The CDR3 DNA is TGTGCCAGCAGTGACTCGTGGGGGGTTTGTATTTACGAGCAGTACGTC. It translates to CASSDSWGVCIYEQYV. The J gene is TRBJ2-7, the V gene TRBV6-4; the D gene is possibly TRBD2 (6 bases). The CDR3 extends over 16 amino acids. Germline CDR1 is MRHNA and CDR2 is SNTAGT. The V gene lost 0 bases and the J gene lost 4 bases, with 16 bases spanning the gap.

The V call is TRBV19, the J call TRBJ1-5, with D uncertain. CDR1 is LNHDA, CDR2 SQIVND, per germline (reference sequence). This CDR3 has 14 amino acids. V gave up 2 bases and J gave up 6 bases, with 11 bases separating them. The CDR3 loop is CASSISSLGQPQHF. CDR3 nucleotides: TGTGCCAGTAGTATATCTAGTCTGGGTCAGCCCCAGCATTTT.

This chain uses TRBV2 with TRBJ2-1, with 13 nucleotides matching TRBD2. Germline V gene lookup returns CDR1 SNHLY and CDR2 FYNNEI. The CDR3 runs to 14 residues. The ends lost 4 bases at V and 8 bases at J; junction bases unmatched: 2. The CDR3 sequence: CASSVTSGRDEQFF. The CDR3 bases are TGTGCCAGCAGTGTAACTAGCGGGAGGGATGAGCAGTTCTTC.